Below, 29 T cell receptor beta chains from the same sample are listed, as sequenced in a study of shared clonotypes between healthy human individuals. Profiled with immunoSEQ multiplex PCR; TCRdb holds only in-frame clones, not every one. Altogether a few million clones are present, over 85% being singletons, with the ten largest covering about 0.13%. The specimen was naive CD4+ T cells sorted from blood. Subset reported: CD45RA+ positively selected. The source of these receptors is a man in his late teens or twenties in good health.

The table lists this clone with a few counts. V usage is TRBV30 and J usage is TRBJ1-6; TRBD1 is a possible D gene (5 bases). V was trimmed by 2 bases and J by 5 bases, leaving 10 bases between them. The CDR3 has 14 residues. From germline, CDR1 is GTSNPN and CDR2 SVGIG (reference sequence). CDR3 region: CAWSRSRDNSPLHF. The DNA of the CDR3 is TGTGCCTGGAGTAGGTCCAGGGATAATTCACCCCTCCACTTT.

The CDR3 nucleotides are TGTGCCAGCAGCTTAGGGACTAGCGGCTTCTCCTACGAGCAGTACTTC. It translates to CASSLGTSGFSYEQYF. The chain links TRBV7-2 to TRBJ2-7, with 10 bases matching TRBD2. The CDR3 has 16 amino acids. V lost 1 base to trimming and J lost 0 bases; unmatched junction nucleotides: 3. Germline loops: CDR1 SGHTA, CDR2 FQGNSA.

The chain uses TRBV19 and TRBJ2-2; 8 bases match TRBD2. Germline trimming cut 9 bases from V and 7 bases from J; bases unmatched to any gene: 10. The CDR3 is 14 amino acids. Per germline, CDR1 LNHDA and CDR2 SQIVND (reference sequence). CDR3: CASRLGGRIGELFF. The DNA of the CDR3 is TGTGCCAGCCGCCTGGGCGGGAGGATCGGGGAGCTGTTTTTT.

Worth noting for this clone: This specimen includes other DNA sequences encoding the same CDR3. The V and J genes are TRBV11-2 and TRBJ1-1, with D possibly matching TRBD1 (6 bases). The V gene lost 6 bases and the J gene lost 1 base, with 9 bases spanning the gap. This CDR3 is 13 amino acids long. Looked up from germline, CDR1 is SGHAT and CDR2 is FQNNGV. The CDR3 DNA reads as TGTGCCAGCAGTCGACAGGAGAACACTGAAGCTTTCTTT. Translated, it gives CASSRQENTEAFF.

This chain connects TRBV7-2 to TRBJ1-2; D is unclear. This CDR3 is built from 15 residues. The germline V and J ends were trimmed by 2 bases and 2 bases, with 12 bases remaining between them. Germline assignment: CDR1 SGHTA and CDR2 FQGNSA. CDR3 in amino acids: CASSLRPDGNYGYTF. Here the CDR3 DNA reads TGTGCCAGCAGCTTACGACCGGACGGGAACTATGGCTACACCTTC.

With respect to this clone: The same CDR3 is also encoded by other DNA sequences in this sample. V gene TRBV28 combines with J gene TRBJ1-2; tentatively, D is TRBD1 (5 bases). Germline V CDR1 and CDR2: MDHEN, SYDVKM. CDR3 size: 13 residues. V was cut by 6 bases and J by 2 bases, with 10 bases left in between. The chain's CDR3 is CASSSGGNYGYTF. For the CDR3, the DNA is TGTGCCAGCAGCTCCGGGGGAAACTATGGCTACACCTTC.

The rearrangement links TRBV15 to TRBJ2-3, with no clear D. CDR1 is LNHNV and CDR2 is YYDKDF in the germline V gene (reference sequence). CDR3 length equals 16 residues. The V gene lost 5 bases and the J gene lost 2 bases, with 17 bases spanning the gap. The DNA for the CDR3 is TGTGCCACCAGCGATTTGAGGTCAAGGCACACAGATACGCAGTATTTT. This encodes CATSDLRSRHTDTQYF.

A few counts support this clone. The CDR3 DNA sequence: TGTGCCAGCAGTTATGGACTAGACAATGAGCAGTTCTTC. The encoded protein is CASSYGLDNEQFF. J is TRBJ2-1 and V is TRBV27; 7 positions agree with TRBD2. Germline loops: CDR1 MNHEY, CDR2 SMNVEV (reference sequence). The CDR3 extends over 13 amino acids. V shed 4 bases, J shed 5 bases, and the junction held 2 bases outside the gene matches.

V and J are TRBV10-3 and TRBJ2-5; TRBD2 aligns across 7 bases. The V gene end was trimmed by 4 bases and the J gene end by 4 bases; junction bases not matched to a gene: 6. There are 14 residues in the CDR3. Per germline, CDR1 ENHRY and CDR2 SYGVKD. CDR3 protein: CAISVGGGLETQYF. The CDR3 DNA reads TGTGCCATCAGTGTTGGGGGAGGGTTAGAGACCCAGTACTTC.

The genes are TRBV9 and TRBJ2-1; TRBD2 aligns across 7 bases. The CDR3 extends over 14 amino acids. The V gene's germline CDR1 is SGDLS and CDR2 YYNGEE. Trimming removed 3 bases from V and 8 bases from J; junction bases left unmatched: 8. The CDR3 nucleotides read TGTGCCAGCAGCGACGGACTAGTTAGGGATGAGCAGTTCTTC. Translation: CASSDGLVRDEQFF. The full variable domain, with the rest looked up from reference TRBV9 and TRBJ2-1, is DSGVTQTPKHLITATGQRVTLRCSPRSGDLSVYWYQQSLDQGLQFLIQYYNGEERAKGNILERFSAQQFPDLHSELNLSSLELGDSALYFCASSDGLVRDEQFFGPGTRLTVL.

V usage is TRBV6-5 and J usage is TRBJ2-5; D gene uncertain. V lost 6 bases, J lost 9 bases, and 14 bases lay in between. The CDR3 length is 12 residues. Looked up from germline, CDR1 is MNHEY and CDR2 is SVGAGI. The CDR3 DNA reads TGTGCCAGCAGCTACACCGCGGAGCCCCAGTACTTC. Encoded protein: CASSYTAEPQYF.

The chain combines TRBV7-3 with TRBJ2-7; D call uncertain. Trimming removed 5 bases from V and 3 bases from J, with 11 bases in between. The CDR3 runs to 13 residues. Germline V CDR1 and CDR2: SGHTA, FQGTGA. CDR3 nucleotide sequence: TGTGCCAGCAGCCCCGGAGAACGCTACGAGCAGTACTTC. Translation gives CASSPGERYEQYF.

The chain carries TRBV7-8 and TRBJ1-5; D call uncertain. CDR1 is SGHVS and CDR2 is FQNEAQ in the germline V gene. The CDR3 extends over 15 amino acids. V was cut by 5 bases and J by 2 bases, with 13 bases left in between. In DNA, the CDR3 is TGTGCCAGCAGCCTCCTGTTGGACGGCAATCAGCCCCAGCATTTT. Translation gives CASSLLLDGNQPQHF.

This clone was recorded once. The chain couples TRBV2 to TRBJ2-6, with a weak D call TRBD1 (5 bases). There are 16 residues in the CDR3. Germline CDR1 and CDR2: SNHLY and FYNNEI. V lost 4 bases and J 2 bases, leaving 12 bases between the germline ends. The CDR3 protein is CASSAQGAAGANVLTF. DNA of the CDR3: TGTGCCAGCAGTGCCCAAGGGGCGGCTGGGGCCAACGTCCTGACTTTC. Full variable domain (missing parts from reference TRBV2 and TRBJ2-6): EPEVTQTPSHQVTQMGQEVILRCVPISNHLYFYWYRQILGQKVEFLVSFYNNEISEKSEIFDDQFSVERPDGSNFTLKIRSTKLEDSAMYFCASSAQGAAGANVLTFGAGSRLTVL.

The gene calls are TRBV2 and TRBJ1-5, with D possibly being TRBD1 (5 bases). The CDR3 is 16 residues long. Germline loops: CDR1 SNHLY, CDR2 FYNNEI. V shed 3 bases and J shed 0 bases, with 12 bases lying between them. The CDR3 spells CASSDGRDHSNQPQHF. The CDR3 region has the DNA TGTGCCAGCAGTGACGGCAGGGATCATAGCAATCAGCCCCAGCATTTT.

The gene calls are TRBV29-1 and TRBJ1-1; D is uncertain. CDR3 length: 12 amino acids. V gave up 7 bases and J gave up 1 base, with 10 bases separating them. Germline V gene sequence: CDR1 SQVTM, CDR2 ANQGSEA. CDR3 bases: TGCAGCGGGTATCGACAGAACACTGAAGCTTTCTTT. It specifies CSGYRQNTEAFF.

As for this clone: This same CDR3 is encoded by further DNA sequences in the sample. The rearrangement joins TRBV7-9 to TRBJ1-5; D ambiguous. Germline CDR1 and CDR2: SEHNR and FQNEAQ (reference sequence). The CDR3 runs to 13 residues. Trimming shortened V by 1 base and J by 6 bases, and 7 bases separated the two germline ends. The CDR3 coding sequence is TGTGCCAGCAGCTTAGATCCGGGTCAGCCCCAGCATTTT. This sequence encodes CASSLDPGQPQHF. Full variable domain (missing parts from reference TRBV7-9 and TRBJ1-5): DTGVSQNPRHKITKRGQNVTFRCDPISEHNRLYWYRQTLGQGPEFLTYFQNEAQLEKSRLLSDRFSAERPKGSFSTLEIQRTEQGDSAMYLCASSLDPGQPQHFGDGTRLSIL.

This clone was recorded a few times. The chain has TRBV19 and TRBJ1-5; D is perhaps TRBD1 (6 bases). Deletions cut 7 bases from V and 5 bases from J, with 12 bases between. This CDR3 comprises 13 residues. Germline-derived CDR1 and CDR2 are LNHDA and SQIVND (reference sequence). In DNA, the CDR3 is TGTGCCAGTATGAGTCAGGGGTATCAGCCCCAGCATTTT. Amino acid sequence: CASMSQGYQPQHF.

The rearrangement uses TRBV27 and TRBJ1-6; TRBD1 aligns across 7 bases. The CDR3 spans 18 residues. Germline-derived CDR1 and CDR2 are MNHEY and SMNVEV (reference sequence). Unmatched junction bases numbered 6, after V lost 1 base and J lost 0 bases. This chain's CDR3 is CASSLWQGDFSYNSPLHF. The CDR3 nucleotides are TGTGCCAGCAGTTTATGGCAGGGGGACTTCTCCTATAATTCACCCCTCCACTTT.

This chain connects TRBV6-6 to TRBJ2-7; D not certain. Germline V lookup: CDR1 MNHNY, CDR2 SVGAGI (reference sequence). Trimming left V 4 bases short and J 3 bases short, with 10 bases between. This CDR3 is 13 amino acids long. The CDR3 sequence is CASSFRPFYEQYF. CDR3 bases: TGTGCCAGCAGTTTCAGGCCTTTCTACGAGCAGTACTTC.

The chain links TRBV28 to TRBJ1-6; perhaps TRBD1 as D (5 bases). Germline V gives CDR1 MDHEN, CDR2 SYDVKM. This CDR3 has 16 residues. V dropped 5 bases and J dropped 0 bases, with 11 bases sitting between them. CDR3 coding DNA: TGTGCCAGCAGTCTGAGACAGAGCTCCTATAATTCACCCCTCCACTTT. Translated, it gives CASSLRQSSYNSPLHF.

The rearrangement uses TRBV30 and TRBJ1-6, with D tentatively TRBD1 (5 bases). This CDR3 is 15 amino acids long. Germline V gives CDR1 GTSNPN, CDR2 SVGIG (reference sequence). The V and J ends lost 3 bases and 1 base respectively, with 10 bases between them. CDR3 bases: TGTGCCTGGAGCAGGGTAAATTCCTATAATTCACCCCTCCACTTT. Protein sequence: CAWSRVNSYNSPLHF.

J is TRBJ2-7 and V is TRBV6-1, with TRBD1 as a possible D gene (6 bases). The V gene's germline CDR1 is MNHNS and CDR2 SASEGT. Trimming cost V 7 bases and J 2 bases, with 18 bases left between them. The CDR3 is 15 residues long. The CDR3 here is CASILQGTPAYEQYF. CDR3 nucleotide sequence: TGTGCCAGCATTCTACAGGGAACCCCGGCCTACGAGCAGTACTTC.

The chain joins TRBV21-1 to TRBJ2-4. TRBV21-1 is shown as a pseudogene. The CDR3 covers 17 residues. CDR3 nucleotide sequence: TGTGCCAGCAGCCCAAGGCCACGAGGGGCAGCCAAAAACATTCAGTACTTC. Translating it yields CASSPRPRGAAKNIQYF.

In its sample, this clone was seen once. Other DNA variants within this sample encode the same CDR3. The chain couples TRBV5-1 to TRBJ2-1; 8 bases agree with TRBD2. This CDR3 region has 14 residues. Germline loops: CDR1 SGHRS, CDR2 YFSETQ. The junction had 5 bases not matched to a gene; V was cut back by 4 bases and J by 5 bases. DNA of the CDR3: TGCGCCAGCAGCCCTACTAGCGGACACAATGAGCAGTTCTTC. Amino acid sequence: CASSPTSGHNEQFF.

V and J are TRBV27 and TRBJ2-7; 13 bases map to TRBD2. CDR1 MNHEY and CDR2 SMNVEV come from the germline V gene (reference sequence). V was pared by 4 bases and J by 7 bases, with 16 bases of the junction left unmatched. This CDR3 is 18 amino acids long. The CDR3 reads CASSSHRTSGSGLGEQYF. The CDR3 nucleotides are TGTGCCAGCAGTTCCCACCGGACTAGCGGGAGTGGCCTGGGGGAGCAGTACTTC.

This chain joins TRBV6-1 and TRBJ1-6, with 8 bases identical to TRBD1. There are 15 residues in the CDR3. Germline V gene data show CDR1 as MNHNS and CDR2 as SASEGT. The trim removed 0 bases at V and 9 bases at J, leaving 4 bases unmatched. CDR3 DNA: TGTGCCAGCAGTGAAGCTGGGACAGGATCTTCACCCCTCCACTTT. Amino acid sequence: CASSEAGTGSSPLHF.

Turning to this clone: Other nucleotide sequences in the sample specify the same CDR3. CDR3: CASSLRTVDSNQPQHF. For the CDR3, the DNA is TGTGCCAGCAGCTTGCGGACAGTCGATAGCAATCAGCCCCAGCATTTT. V is TRBV5-6 and J is TRBJ1-5; the D gene is possibly TRBD1 (6 bases). The CDR3 consists of 16 residues. Germline V gene lookup returns CDR1 SGHDT and CDR2 YYEEEE. V was clipped by 1 base and J by 0 bases, with 11 bases between them.

This chain connects TRBV28 to TRBJ2-7, with D unresolved. V lost 5 bases, J lost 1 base, and 9 bases lay in between. Germline CDR1 is MDHEN and CDR2 is SYDVKM. The CDR3 sequence is 13 residues long. The CDR3 is CASSLSLSYEQYF. The CDR3 bases are TGTGCCAGCAGTCTTAGCCTTTCCTACGAGCAGTACTTC.